The source of this TCR beta chain is a study of early T cells in non-severe SARS-CoV-2 infection. The wider study: Investigators sequenced bulk RNA drawn from unsorted whole blood, and chains remained unpaired. General study findings and limits: Database matching using VDJdb favored anti-spike CD8 responses, with private and CD4 specificities left missing.

Germline CDR1 reads SGHTA; CDR2 reads FQGNSA. J was trimmed by 5 bases and V by 4 bases; bases with no gene match: 3. The CDR3 is made up of 15 amino acids. As part of library construction, unique molecular identifiers were attached to individual cDNA molecules. MiXCR, run by TCRdb on the 5' RACE reads, gives a single entry per CDR3 protein. Of approximately 70,000 distinct CDR3 sequences listed, over 10% were seen once; the top ten hold 4.5% to 6.5%. This clonotype has at least ten counts. Its antigen is still unknown. Source material: whole blood. The chain has TRBV7-2 and TRBJ2-1; 12 nucleotides agree with TRBD1. The sequence came from an adult who was a healthcare worker with PCR-confirmed SARS-CoV-2 infection or an uninfected control (not recorded which). As DNA, the CDR3 is TGTGCCAGCAGCTGGGACAGGGGGCGCGACAATGAGCAGTTCTTC. Its protein is CASSWDRGRDNEQFF.